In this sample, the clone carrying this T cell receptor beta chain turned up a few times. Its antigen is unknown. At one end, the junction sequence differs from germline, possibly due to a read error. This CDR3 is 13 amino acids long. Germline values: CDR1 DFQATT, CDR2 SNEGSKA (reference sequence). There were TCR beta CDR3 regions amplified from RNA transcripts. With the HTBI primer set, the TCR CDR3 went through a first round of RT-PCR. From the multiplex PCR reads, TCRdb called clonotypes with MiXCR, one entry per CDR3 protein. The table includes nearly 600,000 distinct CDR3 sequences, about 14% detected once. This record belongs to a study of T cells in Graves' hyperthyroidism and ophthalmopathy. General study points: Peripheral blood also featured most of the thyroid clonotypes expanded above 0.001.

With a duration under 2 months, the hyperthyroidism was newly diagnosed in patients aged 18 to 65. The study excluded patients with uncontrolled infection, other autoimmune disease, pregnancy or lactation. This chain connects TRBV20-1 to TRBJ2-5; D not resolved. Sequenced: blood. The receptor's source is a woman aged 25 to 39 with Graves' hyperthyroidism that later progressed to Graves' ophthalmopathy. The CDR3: CSSFSSDGEAQYF. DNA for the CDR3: TGCAGCTCCTTTTCTTCGGACGGAGAGGCCCAGTACTTC.